The present T cell receptor (beta chain) was sequenced within a study of T cell changes during pregnancy in multiple sclerosis. Profiled with immunoSEQ multiplex PCR; TCRdb holds only in-frame clones, not every one. The table records some 30,000 clones, roughly nine tenths of them present only once. The table lists this clone with a count of one. Germline CDR1 is LNHDA and CDR2 is SQIVND (reference sequence). This CDR3 comprises 15 residues. Trimming cost V 5 bases and J 3 bases; bases outside gene matches: 10. The chain recombines TRBV19 with TRBJ2-7; TRBD2 matches at 7 bases. The sequenced sample was CD8+ T cells from peripheral blood mononuclear cells, obtained in the second trimester of pregnancy. This receptor was taken from a female donor in good health, enrolled as a control in a pregnancy study. The chain's CDR3 is CASSPLGGGNYEQYF. The CDR3 DNA sequence: TGTGCCAGTAGTCCCCTTGGGGGGGGGAACTACGAGCAGTACTTC.